What follows are 5 T cell receptor beta chains derived from one specimen sequenced in a study of a mutant IDH1 vaccine in newly diagnosed glioma. The antigens for these receptors are not known. The time point is: week 11, during vaccination. It was 300 ug of mutant IDH1 20-mer peptide that made up each vaccine dose, given with topical imiquimod. Generated by immunoSEQ multiplex PCR, the TCRdb table keeps only in-frame clones and is missing some. The sample has 45,000 to 65,000 clones; roughly nine tenths are singletons. The sample here was PBMCs, taken from a glioma patient whose treatment included an IDH1 peptide vaccine. Every receptor here comes from a middle-aged man with glioma.

The rearrangement links TRBV19 to TRBJ2-3, with D possibly TRBD2 on 6 matching bases. V lost 4 bases to trimming and J lost 4 bases, with 6 bases between them. The CDR3 contains 12 residues. Germline V gives CDR1 LNHDA, CDR2 SQIVND (reference sequence). The CDR3 loop is CASSREADTQYF. CDR3 DNA sequence: TGTGCCAGTAGTAGGGAGGCAGATACGCAGTATTTT.

CDR3 sequence (DNA): TGTGCCAGCAGCTCGGGAAGACAGGGGATCGGGGTTGGCTACACCTTC. This encodes CASSSGRQGIGVGYTF. The chain has TRBV5-4 and TRBJ1-2; 8 bases match TRBD1. The CDR3 runs 16 residues. V shed 3 bases, J shed 7 bases, and the junction held 14 bases outside the gene matches. Looked up from germline, CDR1 is SGHNT and CDR2 is YYREEE (reference sequence). The whole variable domain, remainder taken from reference TRBV5-4 and TRBJ1-2, is ETGVTQSPTHLIKTRGQQVTLRCSSQSGHNTVSWYQQALGQGPQFIFQYYREEENGRGNFPPRFSGLQFPNYSSELNVNALELDDSALYLCASSSGRQGIGVGYTFGSGTRLTVV.

This chain connects TRBV27 to TRBJ2-6; D gene ambiguous. The CDR3 consists of 15 residues. Trimming pared 8 bases from V and 1 base from J, leaving 12 bases between. The germline V gene has CDR1 MNHEY and CDR2 SMNVEV (reference sequence). The chain's CDR3 is CASSLRVSGANVLTF. Here the CDR3 DNA reads TGTGCCAGCTCCCTTAGGGTATCTGGGGCCAACGTCCTGACTTTC. Filled out from reference TRBV27 and TRBJ2-6, the complete variable domain reads EAQVTQNPRYLITVTGKKLTVTCSQNMNHEYMSWYRQDPGLGLRQIYYSMNVEVTDKGDVPEGYKVSRKEKRNFPLILESPSPNQTSLYFCASSLRVSGANVLTFGAGSRLTVL.

This clone was observed once. This sequence joins TRBV6-5 and TRBJ2-3; TRBD1 agrees at 9 bases. The V gene's germline CDR1 is MNHEY and CDR2 SVGAGI. The CDR3 is made up of 16 amino acids. V lost 3 bases and J lost 4; bases outside the gene matches: 8. The CDR3 nucleotides are TGTGCCAGCAGTTATCCCGGACAGGGGAAGGCAGATACGCAGTATTTT. This codes for CASSYPGQGKADTQYF.

This chain links TRBV19 with TRBJ2-1; either TRBD1 or TRBD2 may fit D (5 bases each). The CDR3 length is 14 residues. Germline CDR1 is LNHDA and CDR2 is SQIVND (reference sequence). The V gene lost 3 bases and the J gene lost 6 bases, with 12 bases spanning the gap. Here the CDR3 reads CASSIPGGTNEQFF. The CDR3 nucleotides read TGTGCCAGTAGTATCCCTGGGGGAACCAATGAGCAGTTCTTC.